The 3 T cell receptor beta chains reported below all come from one sample, sequenced in a study of T cells in Graves' hyperthyroidism and ophthalmopathy. Amplification of TCR beta CDR3 regions was performed using RNA transcripts as template. HTBI primers were used for first-round RT-PCR of the TCR CDR3. One entry per CDR3 protein, called by TCRdb with MiXCR from the multiplex PCR reads. The table includes about 640,000 distinct CDR3 sequences, about 20% detected once. The specimen was blood. The receptors here all came from a man aged 25-45 years with Graves' ophthalmopathy.

The table lists this clonotype with many counts. The chain recombines TRBV11-1 with TRBJ1-1, with 9 bases fitting TRBD1. The CDR3 has 15 amino acids. V lost 4 bases and J lost 6; bases outside the gene matches: 9. Germline V lookup: CDR1 SGHAT, CDR2 FQDESV (reference sequence). CDR3 sequence (DNA): TGTGCCAGCAGCTCGGGACAGGGCTTATCGGCTGAAGCTTTCTTT. This sequence encodes CASSSGQGLSAEAFF. Drawing the rest from reference TRBV11-1 and TRBJ1-1, the complete variable domain is EAEVAQSPRYKITEKSQAVAFWCDPISGHATLYWYRQILGQGPELLVQFQDESVVDDSQLPKDRFSAERLKGVDSTLKIQPAELGDSAMYLCASSSGQGLSAEAFFGQGTRLTVV.

The genes are TRBV2 and TRBJ2-1; perhaps D is TRBD1 or TRBD2 (6 bases each). Germline loops: CDR1 SNHLY, CDR2 FYNNEI. This CDR3 has 13 amino acids. V lost 2 bases and J 10 bases, leaving 12 bases between the germline ends. CDR3 nucleotide sequence: TGTGCCAGCAGTGAATGGGGGGCTCCGGAGCAGTTCTTC. Amino acid sequence: CASSEWGAPEQFF.

V is TRBV6-1 and J is TRBJ1-2; 7 bases are a match to TRBD1. Looked up from germline, CDR1 is MNHNS and CDR2 is SASEGT. The CDR3 extends over 14 amino acids. The ends lost 8 bases at V and 4 bases at J; junction bases unmatched: 10. In DNA, the CDR3 is TGTGCCAGCTACTCCGGTAACAGGGGCTATGGCTACACCTTC. It specifies CASYSGNRGYGYTF.